These 19 T cell receptor beta chains share one sample of origin, sequenced in a study of T-cell reconstitution after alpha-beta-depleted transplantation in children. A library of TCRbeta sequences, prepared with unique molecular identifiers, was generated. TCRdb itself ran the PCR reads through MiXCR, one entry per CDR3 protein. The data hold 500,000 or so distinct CDR3 sequences, with 9.5% to 12% observed a single time. Sample: PBMCs, mostly from graft donor cells, taken 180 days after TCRalphabeta/CD19-depleted stem cell transplant. These receptors all stem from a female patient under 10 years old who had a stem cell transplant for aplastic anemia, so the T cells may come from the graft donor.

In its sample, this clonotype was seen a few times. Since the CDR3 does not end with the conserved phenylalanine or tryptophan, this likely comes from a read error. The limits of the CDR3 on the DNA are not certain, so only TCRdb's listed CDR3 is given. The chain uses TRBV18 and TRBJ1-1; the table's D call, TRBD1, has no DNA check behind it. Per germline, CDR1 KGHSH and CDR2 LQKENI. From its first to its last residue, the CDR3 has 9 amino acids. The CDR3 loop reads CASSPRTGL.

Only a few counts were recorded for this clonotype. The chain combines TRBV7-2 with TRBJ2-5; maybe TRBD2 (6 bases). This CDR3 contains 15 residues. Germline loops: CDR1 SGHTA, CDR2 FQGNSA. Trimming stripped 4 bases from V and 2 bases from J, with 14 bases between. The CDR3 sequence: CASSSRWGVQETQYF. In DNA form, the CDR3 reads TGTGCCAGCAGCTCCCGCTGGGGGGTGCAAGAGACCCAGTACTTC.

This clonotype was picked up many times. CDR3 in amino acids: CASSQGLASYVHEQFF. In DNA, the CDR3 is TGTGCCAGCAGCCAAGGACTCGCGTCCTACGTCCATGAGCAGTTCTTC. The chain employs TRBV4-2 and TRBJ2-1; D uncertain. The CDR3 runs to 16 residues. The ends were cut back, 1 base at V and 8 bases at J, with 18 bases in the middle. Germline V lookup: CDR1 LGHNA, CDR2 YNFKEQ.

This clonotype has just a few counts. The V and J genes are TRBV5-1 and TRBJ2-1, with 12 bases lining up with TRBD2. Germline V CDR1 and CDR2: SGHRS, YFSETQ. Trimming took 4 bases from V and 12 from J; bases not matched to a gene: 14. The CDR3 sequence is 16 residues long. The CDR3 bases are TGCGCCAGCAGCGAACGACTAGCGGGAGCGTCTGAAGGGCAGTTCTTC. It codes for CASSERLAGASEGQFF.

This clonotype was observed a handful of times. J is TRBJ2-1 and V is TRBV12-3 or TRBV12-4, with D maybe TRBD2 (5 bases). Trimming removed 9 bases at V and 2 bases at J, with 14 bases between. CDR3 size: 14 residues. The CDR3 loop reads CASLPAVTYNEQFF. CDR3 nucleotides: TGTGCCAGTTTACCAGCGGTTACCTACAATGAGCAGTTCTTC.

The table lists this clonotype with a few counts. This rearrangement joins TRBV6-4 to TRBJ2-1, with 7 bases identical to TRBD2. CDR1 and CDR2 from the germline V gene are MRHNA and SNTAGT. The V and J ends lost 6 bases and 0 bases, in that order; junction bases with no gene match: 5. The length of the CDR3 is 15 residues. In nucleotides, the CDR3 is TGTGCCAGCAGCCCTCTAGCGGCCTCCTACAATGAGCAGTTCTTC. Protein product: CASSPLAASYNEQFF.

This clonotype was counted at least ten times. The chain recombines TRBV7-4 with TRBJ1-4; D perhaps matches TRBD1 (5 bases). The V gene lost 8 bases and the J gene lost 0 bases, with 16 bases spanning the gap. CDR3 length: 16 residues. Germline CDR1 and CDR2: SGHVT and SQSDAQ. The CDR3 here is CASGWDGSSTNEKLFF. In DNA, the CDR3 is TGTGCCAGCGGCTGGGACGGATCATCAACTAATGAAAAACTGTTTTTT.

The table lists this clonotype with a few counts. The chain couples TRBV9 to TRBJ1-3; the D gene is possibly TRBD1 (5 bases). CDR3 length: 16 amino acids. V was clipped by 1 base and J by 0 bases, with 11 bases between them. Looked up from germline, CDR1 is SGDLS and CDR2 is YYNGEE. The CDR3: CASSVSRDRSGNTIYF. The DNA of the CDR3 is TGTGCCAGCAGCGTAAGCCGGGACCGCTCTGGAAACACCATATATTTT. The full variable domain, with the rest looked up from reference TRBV9 and TRBJ1-3, is DSGVTQTPKHLITATGQRVTLRCSPRSGDLSVYWYQQSLDQGLQFLIQYYNGEERAKGNILERFSAQQFPDLHSELNLSSLELGDSALYFCASSVSRDRSGNTIYFGEGSWLTVV.

This clonotype has just a few counts. The chain couples TRBV7-9 to TRBJ2-1; 8 nucleotides agree with TRBD1. This CDR3 is 14 amino acids long. With 5 bases clipped from V and 12 bases from J, the junction kept 12 bases outside the gene matches. Germline lookup yields CDR1 SEHNR and CDR2 FQNEAQ (reference sequence). CDR3 protein: CASSHPTDRGGQFF. Written as DNA, the CDR3 is TGTGCCAGCAGCCACCCCACCGACAGGGGCGGGCAGTTCTTC.

The chain uses TRBV6-2 or TRBV6-3 and TRBJ2-7; the D is unclear. The CDR3 consists of 11 residues. Trimming left V 2 bases short and J 11 bases short, with 10 bases between. Per the germline V gene, CDR1 is MNHEY and CDR2 is SVGEGT. For the CDR3, the DNA is TGTGCCAGCAGTTACAACTACTTGGAGTACTTC. It specifies CASSYNYLEYF.

There are a few counts of this clonotype. This chain links TRBV5-1 with TRBJ1-6; 11 nucleotides match TRBD1. V lost 0 bases, J lost 9 bases, and 5 bases stayed unmatched. CDR1 and CDR2 from the germline V gene are SGHRS and YFSETQ. This CDR3 is built from 16 residues. In nucleotides, the CDR3 is TGCGCCAGCAGCTTGGCCCGGGACAGGGGGAGTTCACCCCTCCACTTT. Translating gives CASSLARDRGSSPLHF.

This clonotype was counted a few times. The chain is built from TRBV6-2 or TRBV6-3 and TRBJ2-7; 7 bases match TRBD2. V gave up 0 bases and J gave up 4 bases; unmatched junction bases: 15. CDR1 and CDR2 from the germline V gene are MNHEY and SVGEGT. The CDR3 runs to 18 residues. CDR3 region: CASSYSIRPGTTRYEQYV. The CDR3 DNA reads TGTGCCAGCAGTTACTCGATACGGCCGGGGACTACGAGATACGAGCAGTACGTC.

The chain uses TRBV20-1 and TRBJ1-2; D is possibly TRBD1 (5 bases). Germline V gives CDR1 DFQATT, CDR2 SNEGSKA (reference sequence). This CDR3 is built from 12 residues. V was clipped by 2 bases and J by 4 bases, with 8 bases between them. CDR3 region: CSARPRAYGYTF. CDR3 nucleotide sequence: TGCAGTGCTAGACCCAGGGCCTATGGCTACACCTTC.

This clonotype was observed a handful of times. J is TRBJ2-6 and V is TRBV9; D call uncertain. CDR3 length: 16 residues. With 0 bases removed from V and 0 bases from J, the gap between germline ends came to 7 bases. The V gene's germline CDR1 is SGDLS and CDR2 YYNGEE. The CDR3 region has the DNA TGTGCCAGCAGCGTAGGAATCGGCTCTGGGGCCAACGTCCTGACTTTC. Protein product: CASSVGIGSGANVLTF.

The CDR3 nucleotides are TGTGCCAGCAGTGAAGGGGGATCCTATAATTCACCCCTCCACTTT. Translation: CASSEGGSYNSPLHF. The chain combines TRBV25-1 with TRBJ1-6; D possibly corresponds to TRBD1 (5 bases). CDR1 and CDR2 from the germline V gene are MGHDK and SYGVNS. Trimming removed 2 bases from V and 1 base from J, with 6 bases in between. CDR3 length equals 15 residues.

This clonotype was seen a handful of times. The chain has TRBV11-2 and TRBJ2-3, with TRBD2 matching 16 bases. This CDR3 has 18 amino acids. V dropped 6 bases and J dropped 4; count of bases not matched to a gene: 10. The germline V gene encodes CDR1 SGHAT and CDR2 FQNNGV. CDR3 coding DNA: TGTGCCAGCAGGGGGACTAGCGGGAGGGGCCTCCTTTCAGATACGCAGTATTTT. Amino acid sequence: CASRGTSGRGLLSDTQYF.

This rearrangement joins TRBV20-1 to TRBJ1-1; weak D call: TRBD1 (6 bases). The CDR3 has 14 amino acids. CDR1 is DFQATT, CDR2 SNEGSKA, per germline (reference sequence). Trimming took 5 bases from V and 3 from J, leaving 16 bases between them. CDR3 protein: CSAPPTGRYTEAFF. The CDR3 nucleotides are TGCAGTGCTCCTCCGACAGGAAGGTACACTGAAGCTTTCTTT.

V and J are TRBV7-9 and TRBJ1-4; D call uncertain. The ends were cut back, 0 bases at V and 0 bases at J, with 8 bases in the middle. Germline V gives CDR1 SEHNR, CDR2 FQNEAQ (reference sequence). The length of the CDR3 is 16 residues. The CDR3 reads CASSLAAAATNEKLFF. The CDR3 DNA is TGTGCCAGCAGCTTAGCGGCGGCGGCAACTAATGAAAAACTGTTTTTT.

This clonotype was seen repeatedly, ten times or more. The rearrangement links TRBV29-1 to TRBJ2-7; D unclear. The CDR3 spans 15 residues. V lost 4 bases and J 6 bases, leaving 22 bases between the germline ends. CDR1 is SQVTM and CDR2 is ANQGSEA in the germline V gene. The chain's CDR3 is CSVGGLGSNSPEQYF. CDR3 nucleotide sequence: TGCAGCGTTGGGGGTTTGGGATCAAATTCCCCCGAGCAGTACTTC.